A selection of T cell receptor beta chains follows, all from one sample in a study of lymphopenia after photon versus proton radiotherapy. Profiling relied on immunoSEQ multiplex PCR, and the TCRdb table lists in-frame clones only, not all of them. The sample contains around 63,000 clones, approximately 84% of which appear only once. The sample was peripheral blood, taken from a patient treated with photon-based radiotherapy. Receptors originate from a man aged 35 to 55 with gastric cancer. Each CDR3 is given with its conserved first and last residue. A D gene is named only where the DNA matches it firmly. The size of a clone is reported for some rows only, either as once, few or many, or as a class for expanded clones.

>TRBJ2-3|NA|TRBV6-4|TRBD1
TGTGCCAGCAGTGAACAGGGGGCTGGAGATACGCAGTATTTT
CASSEQGAGDTQYF
>TRBJ1-2|NA|TRBV11-3|TRBD1
TGTGCCAGCAGCTTGGGGACAGGGGGCAAATATGGGGTCACCTTC
CASSLGTGGKYGVTF
>TRBJ2-2|few|TRBV19|TRBD1
TGTGCCAGTGACCAGGGGGCAGGGCCCACCGGGGAGCTGTTTTTT
CASDQGAGPTGELFF
>TRBJ2-1|NA|TRBV4-2|TRBD2
TGTGCCAGCAGCCCCCAGCGGGGGGGCGGCAATGAGCAGTTCTTC
CASSPQRGGGNEQFF
>TRBJ2-7|once|TRBV19|TRBD1
TGTGCCAGTAGTATGGGACAGGGCATAGGCGAGCAGTACTTC
CASSMGQGIGEQYF
>TRBJ1-1|NA|TRBV18|NA
TGTGCCAGCTCAAAGGACCCTGGGGGCACTGAAGCTTTCTTT
CASSKDPGGTEAFF
>TRBJ1-2|NA|TRBV5-1|NA
TGCGCCAGCGGAGGGGACTATGGCTACACCTTC
CASGGDYGYTF
>TRBJ1-1|few|TRBV6-5|NA
TGTGCCAGCACCCGGACAGATCTGAACACTGAAGCTTTCTTT
CASTRTDLNTEAFF
>TRBJ1-6|few|TRBV6-6|TRBD1
TGTGCCAGCAGGCAGGGACAGGGTTATTCACCCCTCCACTTT
CASRQGQGYSPLHF
>TRBJ2-5|NA|TRBV30|NA
TGTGCCTGGAGTGTAGCGCGAGGAGGAGGGGAGACCCAGTACTTC
CAWSVARGGGETQYF
>TRBJ2-3|NA|TRBV11-3|NA
TGTGCCAGCAGCTTAGGAGCGGCCACAGATACGCAGTATTTT
CASSLGAATDTQYF